This T cell receptor beta chain was sequenced for a study of CD8+ T cells in alopecia areata. Germline assignment: CDR1 SGHAT and CDR2 FQNNGV. The CDR3 is 15 residues long. The V end was cut by 3 bases, the J end by 4 bases, with 10 bases between. Sample treatment: oral pan-JAK inhibitor, 5-10 mg twice daily. Remarks on this clone: The sample has other DNA sequences that encode this CDR3 too.

Following extraction, RNA underwent reverse transcription to cDNA, which served as the sequencing template. The method was immunoSEQ multiplex PCR; TCRdb's version includes in-frame clones alone and lacks a portion of them. The sample lists about 200,000 clones; under 40% were seen once. This TCR was recovered from a human donor with alopecia areata. The sample here was CD4+ T cells sorted from blood, taken at approximately week 30, from a patient treated with tofacitinib. The rearrangement links TRBV11-2 to TRBJ2-6; D remains ambiguous. This chain's CDR3 is CASSLIQSGANVLTF. CDR3 DNA: TGTGCCAGCAGCTTGATCCAGTCCGGGGCCAACGTCCTGACTTTC.